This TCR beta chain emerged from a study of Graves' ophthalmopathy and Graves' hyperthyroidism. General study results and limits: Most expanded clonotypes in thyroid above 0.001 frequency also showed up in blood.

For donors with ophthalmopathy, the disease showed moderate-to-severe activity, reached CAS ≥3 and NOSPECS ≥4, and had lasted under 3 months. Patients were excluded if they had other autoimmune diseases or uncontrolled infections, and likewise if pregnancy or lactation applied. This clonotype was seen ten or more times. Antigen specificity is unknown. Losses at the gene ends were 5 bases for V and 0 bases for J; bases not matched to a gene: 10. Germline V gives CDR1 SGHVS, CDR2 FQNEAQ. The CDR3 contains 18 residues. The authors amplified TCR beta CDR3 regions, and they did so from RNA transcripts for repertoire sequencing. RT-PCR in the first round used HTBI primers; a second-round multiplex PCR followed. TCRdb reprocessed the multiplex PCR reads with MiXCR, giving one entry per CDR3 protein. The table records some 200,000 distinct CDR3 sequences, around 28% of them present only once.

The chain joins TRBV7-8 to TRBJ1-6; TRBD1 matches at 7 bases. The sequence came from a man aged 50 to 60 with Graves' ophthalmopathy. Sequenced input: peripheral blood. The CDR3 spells CASSVDRAVSSYNSPLHF. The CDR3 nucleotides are TGTGCCAGCAGCGTAGACAGGGCGGTTAGCTCCTATAATTCACCCCTCCACTTT.